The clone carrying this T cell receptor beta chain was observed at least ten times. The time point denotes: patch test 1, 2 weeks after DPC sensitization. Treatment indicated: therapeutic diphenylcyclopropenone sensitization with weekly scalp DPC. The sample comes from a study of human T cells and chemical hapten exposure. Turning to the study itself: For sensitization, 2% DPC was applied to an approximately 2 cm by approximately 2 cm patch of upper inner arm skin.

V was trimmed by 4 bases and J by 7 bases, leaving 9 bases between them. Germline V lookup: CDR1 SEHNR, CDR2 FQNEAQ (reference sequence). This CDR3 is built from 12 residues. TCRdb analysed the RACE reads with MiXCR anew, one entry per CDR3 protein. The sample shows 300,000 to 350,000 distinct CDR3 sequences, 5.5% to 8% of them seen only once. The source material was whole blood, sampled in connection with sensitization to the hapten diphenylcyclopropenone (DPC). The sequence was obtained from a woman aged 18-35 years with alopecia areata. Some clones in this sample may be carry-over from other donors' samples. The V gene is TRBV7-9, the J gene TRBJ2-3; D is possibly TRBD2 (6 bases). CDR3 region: CASSSGLYTQYF. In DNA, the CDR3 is TGTGCCAGCAGCTCCGGACTATATACGCAGTATTTT.